The rows below give T cell receptor beta chains drawn from one sample of a study of blood T cell repertoires in COVID-19. The table came from immunoSEQ multiplex PCR; TCRdb's copy has only in-frame clones and leaves some out. This sample has approximately 240,000 clones, with around 90% found just once. Sample: PBMCs or T cells enriched from blood (not recorded which). These receptors were taken from a woman aged 25 to 39 with acute COVID-19. The CDR3 runs from the conserved cysteine through the conserved F or W. Fields, in order: CDR3 length, V gene, CDR3 protein.

13 TRBV10-3 CAITTGRTDTQYF
15 TRBV19 CASSIGTGSSYEQYF
15 TRBV12-5 CASGLPDRVGTEAFF
16 TRBV5-4 CASSHGTGAPQETQYF
15 TRBV7-2 CASSWPGQGGEKLFF
14 TRBV30 CAWRYGGSGNTIYF
13 TRBV28 CASETESSYEQYF
15 TRBV5-5 CASSLLAGVSNEQFF
19 TRBV29-1 CSVHMGLAGGAENTGELFF
13 TRBV2 CASRTGKTGGYTF
14 TRBV7-9 CASSFMDRSTEAFF
15 TRBV19 CASSINTNGNTEAFF
15 TRBV6-5 CASRADRGLNSPLHF
15 TRBV3-1/TRBV3-2 CASSQDGASNQPQHF
15 TRBV19 CASSPGTGGNQPQHF
13 TRBV27 CASSLRSQAAQHF
17 TRBV4-2 CASSPAGRQNSYNEQFF
15 TRBV9 CASSVAPSGDNEQFF
15 TRBV10-3 CAISVGGQITDTQYF
14 TRBV18 CASSPTDRGETQYF
14 TRBV10-2 CASGQGWGNQPQHF
13 TRBV29-1 CSVDPQGHTEAFF
13 TRBV18 CASSPSYSYEQYF
16 TRBV19 CASSIEETGLGQPQHF
14 TRBV6-2/TRBV6-3 CASSYGQGVQPQHF
16 TRBV3-1/TRBV3-2 CASSQETLFGTGELFF
14 TRBV19 CASSEGDGTDTQYF
15 TRBV30 CAWSEGLGWDSPLHF
16 TRBV5-8 CASSPVPGLDSNEQFF
15 TRBV5-1 CASSLQRGPQETQYF
16 TRBV15 CATSRDSSSGANVLTF
13 TRBV29-1 CSVDRPENTEAFF
11 TRBV30 CAWQGGETQYF
15 TRBV7-9 CASSLAEGQGEGYTF
19 TRBV5-1 CASSYPATGGSPSQETQYF
13 TRBV28 CASRTGGLDEQYF
16 TRBV5-1 CASSLELDTTNYGYTF
16 TRBV28 CASSLPGTGEHYGYTF
14 TRBV4-1 CASSQVAYQETQYF
14 TRBV7-3 CASSFPDRGPPQHF
15 TRBV5-1 CASSPRGGQTYEQYF
14 TRBV9 CASSVDKNTGELFF
13 TRBV3-1/TRBV3-2 CASSQDSVNEQFF
14 TRBV7-3 CASSSGQEGDIQYF
18 TRBV3-1/TRBV3-2 CASSHATGTGGGANVLTF